Reported below is one TCR beta chain. The entry originates in a study of graft-versus-host responses after intestinal transplantation. CDR3 size: 16 residues. V lost 4 bases and J lost 3; bases outside the gene matches: 11. The germline V gene has CDR1 SGHNT and CDR2 YYREEE (reference sequence). Some clones are missing from TCRdb's copy, which holds only in-frame ones; the method was immunoSEQ multiplex PCR. The table shows about 8,000 clones, with 75% occurring only once. Intraepithelial and lamina propria lymphocytes were released after the graft tissue was processed. The sample here was ileum tissue, taken 226 days after intestinal transplant. This chain connects TRBV5-4 to TRBJ2-7, with 9 positions matching TRBD2. This TCR was sampled from a human patient who received an intestinal transplant, so some T cells may come from the graft donor. CDR3 sequence: CASSTYGPAGGYEQYF. CDR3 DNA: TGTGCCAGCAGCACTTACGGCCCAGCGGGAGGCTACGAGCAGTACTTC.